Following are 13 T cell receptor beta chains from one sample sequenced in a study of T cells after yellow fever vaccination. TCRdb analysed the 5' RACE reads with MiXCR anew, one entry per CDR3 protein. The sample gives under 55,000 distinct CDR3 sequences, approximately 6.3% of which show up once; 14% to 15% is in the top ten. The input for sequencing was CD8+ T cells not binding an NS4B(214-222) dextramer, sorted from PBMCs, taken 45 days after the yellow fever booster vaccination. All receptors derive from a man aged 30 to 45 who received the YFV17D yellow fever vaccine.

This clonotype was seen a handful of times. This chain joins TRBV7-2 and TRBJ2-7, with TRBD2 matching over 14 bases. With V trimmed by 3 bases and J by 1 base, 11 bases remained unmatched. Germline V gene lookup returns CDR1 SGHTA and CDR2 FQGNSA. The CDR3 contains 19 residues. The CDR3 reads CASSFALGLAGVSSYEQYF. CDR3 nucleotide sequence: TGTGCCAGCAGCTTTGCTTTGGGACTAGCGGGAGTGTCTTCCTACGAGCAGTACTTC.

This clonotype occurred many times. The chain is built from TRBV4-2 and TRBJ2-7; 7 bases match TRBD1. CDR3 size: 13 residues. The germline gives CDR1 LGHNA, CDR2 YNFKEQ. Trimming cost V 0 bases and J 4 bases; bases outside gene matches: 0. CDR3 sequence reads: CASSQEDRYEQYF. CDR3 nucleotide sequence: TGTGCCAGCAGCCAAGAGGACAGGTACGAGCAGTACTTC.

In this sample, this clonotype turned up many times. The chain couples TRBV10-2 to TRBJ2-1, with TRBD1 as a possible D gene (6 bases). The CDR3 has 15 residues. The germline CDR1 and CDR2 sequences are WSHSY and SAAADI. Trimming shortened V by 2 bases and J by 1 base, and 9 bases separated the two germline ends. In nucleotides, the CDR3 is TGCGCCAGCAGTGAGCCCGGACAGTCCTACAATGAGCAGTTCTTC. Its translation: CASSEPGQSYNEQFF.

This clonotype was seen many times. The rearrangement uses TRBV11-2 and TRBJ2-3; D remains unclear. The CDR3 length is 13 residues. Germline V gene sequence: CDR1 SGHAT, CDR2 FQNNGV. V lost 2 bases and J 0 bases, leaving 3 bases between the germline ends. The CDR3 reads CASSLTSTDTQYF. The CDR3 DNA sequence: TGTGCCAGCAGCTTAACTAGCACAGATACGCAGTATTTT.

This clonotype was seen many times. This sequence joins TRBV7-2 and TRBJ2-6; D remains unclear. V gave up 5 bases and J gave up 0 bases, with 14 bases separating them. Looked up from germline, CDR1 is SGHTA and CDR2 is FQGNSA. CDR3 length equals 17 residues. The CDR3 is CASSPYTTFSGANVLTF. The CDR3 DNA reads TGTGCCAGCAGCCCCTACACCACCTTCTCTGGGGCCAACGTCCTGACTTTC.

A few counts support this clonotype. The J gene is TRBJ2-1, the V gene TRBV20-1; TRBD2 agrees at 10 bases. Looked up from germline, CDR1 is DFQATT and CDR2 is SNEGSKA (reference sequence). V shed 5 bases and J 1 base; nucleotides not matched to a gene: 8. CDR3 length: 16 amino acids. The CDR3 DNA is TGCAGTGCTCCCCAGCGGGGGGGTTCATCCTACAATGAGCAGTTCTTC. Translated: CSAPQRGGSSYNEQFF.

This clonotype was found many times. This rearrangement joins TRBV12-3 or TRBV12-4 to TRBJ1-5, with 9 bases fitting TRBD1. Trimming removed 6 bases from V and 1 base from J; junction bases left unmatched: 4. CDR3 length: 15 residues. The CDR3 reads CASSLTGGSNQPQHF. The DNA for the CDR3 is TGTGCCAGCAGCCTGACAGGGGGGAGCAATCAGCCCCAGCATTTT.

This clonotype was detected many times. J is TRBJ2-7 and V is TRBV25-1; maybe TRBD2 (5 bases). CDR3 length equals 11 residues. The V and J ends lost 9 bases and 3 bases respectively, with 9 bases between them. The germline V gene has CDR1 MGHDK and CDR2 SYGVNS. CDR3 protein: CASQEGYEQYF. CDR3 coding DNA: TGTGCCAGTCAAGAGGGCTACGAGCAGTACTTC.

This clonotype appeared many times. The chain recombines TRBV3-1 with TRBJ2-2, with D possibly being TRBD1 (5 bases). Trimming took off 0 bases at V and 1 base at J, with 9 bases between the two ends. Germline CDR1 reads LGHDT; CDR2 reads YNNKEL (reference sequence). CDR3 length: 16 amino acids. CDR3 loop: CASSQDQGKNTGELFF. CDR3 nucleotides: TGTGCCAGCAGCCAAGACCAGGGAAAGAACACCGGGGAGCTGTTTTTT.

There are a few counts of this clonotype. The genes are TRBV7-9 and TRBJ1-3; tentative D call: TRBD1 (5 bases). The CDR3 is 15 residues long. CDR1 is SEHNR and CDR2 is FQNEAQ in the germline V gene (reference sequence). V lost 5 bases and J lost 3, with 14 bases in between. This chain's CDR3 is CASSLQGRSGNTIYF. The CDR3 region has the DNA TGTGCCAGCAGCCTCCAGGGTCGTAGTGGAAACACCATATATTTT.

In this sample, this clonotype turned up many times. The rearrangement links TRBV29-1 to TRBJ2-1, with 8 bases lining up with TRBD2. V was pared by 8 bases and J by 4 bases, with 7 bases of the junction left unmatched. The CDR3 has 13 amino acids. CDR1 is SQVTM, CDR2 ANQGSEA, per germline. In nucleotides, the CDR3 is TGCAGCCTGGAAACGGGAGGGTACAATGAGCAGTTCTTC. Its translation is CSLETGGYNEQFF.

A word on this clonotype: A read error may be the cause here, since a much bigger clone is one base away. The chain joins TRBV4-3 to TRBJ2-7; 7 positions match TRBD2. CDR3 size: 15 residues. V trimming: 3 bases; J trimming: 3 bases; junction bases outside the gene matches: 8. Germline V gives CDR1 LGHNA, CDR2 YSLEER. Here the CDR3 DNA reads TGCGCCAGCAGCCAGGCGACGGCGGGAGTCTACGAGCAGTACTTC. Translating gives CASSQATAGVYEQYF.

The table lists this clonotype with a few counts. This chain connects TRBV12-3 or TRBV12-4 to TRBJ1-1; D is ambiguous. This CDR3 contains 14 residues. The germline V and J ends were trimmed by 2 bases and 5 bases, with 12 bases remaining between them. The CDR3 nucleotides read TGTGCCAGCAGTTTAAGCGGGAGTCGGACTGAAGCTTTCTTT. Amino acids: CASSLSGSRTEAFF.